The 14 T cell receptor beta chains below all came from one sample that was sequenced in a study of graft-versus-host responses after intestinal transplantation. These receptors' antigens are unknown. Repertoires were generated with immunoSEQ multiplex PCR, while TCRdb's copy carries only in-frame clones and drops some. The data show around 25,000 clones, about four fifths seen once. Sequenced here: unstimulated CD4+ T cells sorted from spleen or lymph node cells, sampled before intestinal transplant. The source is a human donor who received an intestinal transplant.

This chain joins TRBV6-5 and TRBJ2-1; 8 nucleotides match TRBD2. CDR1 and CDR2 from the germline V gene are MNHEY and SVGAGI. The CDR3 is 11 amino acids. V was pared by 7 bases and J by 15 bases, with 8 bases of the junction left unmatched. Written as DNA, the CDR3 is TGTGCCAGCATGGGACGGGGGGGCCCGTTCTTC. It translates to CASMGRGGPFF.

This clone was detected only a few times. In nucleotides, the CDR3 is TGTGCCATCAGTCTAGGACAGGGGAACACTGAAGCTTTCTTT. Encoded protein: CAISLGQGNTEAFF. J is TRBJ1-1 and V is TRBV10-3; 8 bases line up with TRBD1. The germline CDR1 and CDR2 sequences are ENHRY and SYGVKD. The CDR3 consists of 14 residues. J gave up 1 base and V 5 bases, and 3 bases lay outside the gene matches.

V gene TRBV11-2 combines with J gene TRBJ1-2; no reliable D call. Trimming pared 3 bases from V and 4 bases from J, leaving 12 bases between. This CDR3 has 14 residues. Germline V CDR1 and CDR2: SGHAT, FQNNGV. CDR3 residues: CASSFQQGLYGYTF. CDR3 DNA sequence: TGTGCCAGCAGCTTCCAACAAGGACTCTATGGCTACACCTTC.

The genes are TRBV7-9 and TRBJ2-7; 10 bases map to TRBD2. The germline gives CDR1 SEHNR, CDR2 FQNEAQ (reference sequence). The CDR3 loop spans 16 amino acids. The ends lost 4 bases at V and 2 bases at J; junction bases unmatched: 8. The CDR3 nucleotides are TGTGCCAGCAGCTCTTTCGGACTAGCGGAGACCTACGAGCAGTACTTC. Translation gives CASSSFGLAETYEQYF.

The V call is TRBV7-7, the J call TRBJ2-1; a weak D match, TRBD2 (7 bases). Per the germline V gene, CDR1 is SSHAT and CDR2 is FNYEAQ (reference sequence). Deletions cut 4 bases from V and 5 bases from J, with 21 bases between. The CDR3 length is 17 residues. The CDR3 nucleotides are TGTGCCAGCAGCTCTACGGGGGGCCCGGCAAAGAACAATGAGCAGTTCTTC. Translated: CASSSTGGPAKNNEQFF.

The chain has TRBV18 and TRBJ2-7, with TRBD1 identical over 7 bases. Germline V gene data show CDR1 as KGHSH and CDR2 as LQKENI. This CDR3 contains 18 residues. After removal of 1 base from V and 1 base from J, the junction contained 13 bases not matched to a gene. CDR3 sequence: CASSPLHGRDRRSYEQYF. DNA of the CDR3: TGTGCCAGCTCACCACTCCATGGTCGGGACAGACGATCCTACGAGCAGTACTTC.

The chain carries TRBV6-6 and TRBJ1-1; D perhaps matches TRBD1 (6 bases). V was cut by 4 bases and J by 3 bases, with 9 bases left in between. CDR1 and CDR2 from the germline V gene are MNHNY and SVGAGI (reference sequence). This CDR3 comprises 13 residues. CDR3 protein: CASSWKGDTEAFF. CDR3 bases: TGTGCCAGCAGTTGGAAGGGGGACACTGAAGCTTTCTTT.

The chain joins TRBV5-1 to TRBJ2-2, with 9 bases lining up with TRBD1. CDR1 and CDR2 from the germline V gene are SGHRS and YFSETQ. V dropped 2 bases and J dropped 0; count of bases not matched to a gene: 5. The CDR3 is 17 amino acids. As DNA, the CDR3 is TGCGCCAGCAGCTTCGGACAGGGGAACGCGAACACCGGGGAGCTGTTTTTT. Translating it yields CASSFGQGNANTGELFF.

This clone has a handful of counts. V and J are TRBV5-1 and TRBJ2-1; 8 nucleotides align to TRBD2. Germline V gene data show CDR1 as SGHRS and CDR2 as YFSETQ. The V segment lost 2 bases and the J segment 0 bases; nucleotides outside the gene matches: 1. The length of the CDR3 is 15 residues. DNA for the CDR3: TGCGCCAGCAGCTTCGGGACTAGCTCCTACAATGAGCAGTTCTTC. This gives the protein CASSFGTSSYNEQFF.

The genes are TRBV9 and TRBJ2-5; 9 nucleotides line up with TRBD2. The trim removed 2 bases at V and 1 base at J, leaving 3 bases unmatched. Germline loops: CDR1 SGDLS, CDR2 YYNGEE. The CDR3 length is 15 residues. DNA of the CDR3: TGTGCCAGCAGCGTTAGCGGGGGCCTCCAAGAGACCCAGTACTTC. Encoded protein: CASSVSGGLQETQYF. Together with reference TRBV9 and TRBJ2-5, the CDR3 gives the full variable domain: DSGVTQTPKHLITATGQRVTLRCSPRSGDLSVYWYQQSLDQGLQFLIQYYNGEERAKGNILERFSAQQFPDLHSELNLSSLELGDSALYFCASSVSGGLQETQYFGPGTRLLVL.

The V call is TRBV28, the J call TRBJ1-1; D unclear. CDR1 is MDHEN and CDR2 is SYDVKM in the germline V gene. This CDR3 spans 15 amino acids. Trimming removed 5 bases from V and 2 bases from J, with 15 bases in between. The CDR3 coding sequence is TGTGCCAGCAGTATACCCACCTCGGTCAACACTGAAGCTTTCTTT. Its translation: CASSIPTSVNTEAFF.

V is TRBV9 and J is TRBJ2-1; the match to TRBD1 covers 9 bases. The germline CDR1 and CDR2 sequences are SGDLS and YYNGEE. This CDR3 has 14 amino acids. V lost 3 bases to trimming and J lost 7 bases; unmatched junction nucleotides: 5. The CDR3 nucleotides are TGTGCCAGCAGCGCCCGGGACAGGGTAAATGAGCAGTTCTTC. Translating it yields CASSARDRVNEQFF.

The rearrangement joins TRBV6-5 to TRBJ1-1; D gene ambiguous. V was shortened by 2 bases and J by 1 base, with 5 bases between the two germline ends. From germline, CDR1 is MNHEY and CDR2 SVGAGI. The CDR3 totals 13 residues. The CDR3 reads CASSYRGNTEAFF. CDR3 coding DNA: TGTGCCAGCAGTTACCGAGGGAACACTGAAGCTTTCTTT.

This clone was picked up one time. V gene TRBV7-9 combines with J gene TRBJ2-3; D possibly corresponds to TRBD2 (5 bases). The CDR3 spans 15 residues. V shed 0 bases and J shed 1 base, with 8 bases lying between them. Germline CDR1 SEHNR, CDR2 FQNEAQ (reference sequence). CDR3 sequence reads: CASSLAGVRTDTQYF. CDR3 DNA: TGTGCCAGCAGCTTAGCGGGAGTTCGCACAGATACGCAGTATTTT.